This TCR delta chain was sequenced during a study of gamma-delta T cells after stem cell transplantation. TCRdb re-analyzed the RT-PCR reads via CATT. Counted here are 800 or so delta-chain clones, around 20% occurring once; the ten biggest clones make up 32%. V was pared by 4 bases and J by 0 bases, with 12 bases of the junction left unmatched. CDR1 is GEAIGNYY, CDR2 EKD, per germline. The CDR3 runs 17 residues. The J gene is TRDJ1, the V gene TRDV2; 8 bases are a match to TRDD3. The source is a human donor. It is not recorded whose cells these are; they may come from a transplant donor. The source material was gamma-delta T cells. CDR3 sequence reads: CACDQNWGYPYTDKLIF. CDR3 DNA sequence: TGTGCCTGTGATCAGAACTGGGGGTACCCGTACACCGATAAACTCATCTTT.